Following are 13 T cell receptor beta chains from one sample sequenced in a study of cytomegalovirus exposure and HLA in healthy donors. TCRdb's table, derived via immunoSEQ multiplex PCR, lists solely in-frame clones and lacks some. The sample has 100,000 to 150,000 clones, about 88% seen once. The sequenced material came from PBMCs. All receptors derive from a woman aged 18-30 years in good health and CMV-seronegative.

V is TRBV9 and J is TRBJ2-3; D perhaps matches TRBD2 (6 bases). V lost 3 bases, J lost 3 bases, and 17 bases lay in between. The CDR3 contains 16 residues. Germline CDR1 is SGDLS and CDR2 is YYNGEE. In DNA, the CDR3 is TGTGCCAGCAGCGCCGGACGCCGGGACTCTACAGATACGCAGTATTTT. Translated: CASSAGRRDSTDTQYF.

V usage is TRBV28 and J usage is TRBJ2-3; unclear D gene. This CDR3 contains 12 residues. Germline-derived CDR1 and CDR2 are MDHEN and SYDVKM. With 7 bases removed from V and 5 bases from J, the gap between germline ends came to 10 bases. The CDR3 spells CASTIFGDTQYF. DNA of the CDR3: TGTGCCAGCACAATATTCGGAGATACGCAGTATTTT.

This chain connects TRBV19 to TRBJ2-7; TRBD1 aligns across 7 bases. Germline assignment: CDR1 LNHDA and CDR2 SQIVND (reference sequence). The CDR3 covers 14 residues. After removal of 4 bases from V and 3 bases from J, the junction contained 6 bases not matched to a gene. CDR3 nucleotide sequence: TGTGCCAGTAGTAGCTTCGGGACAGTCTACGAGCAGTACTTC. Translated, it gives CASSSFGTVYEQYF.

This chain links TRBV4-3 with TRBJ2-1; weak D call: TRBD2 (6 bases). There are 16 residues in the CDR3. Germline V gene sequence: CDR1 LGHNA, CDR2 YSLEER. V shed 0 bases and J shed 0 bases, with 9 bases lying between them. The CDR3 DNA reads TGCGCCAGCAGCCAAGAGGGACTCTACTCCTACAATGAGCAGTTCTTC. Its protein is CASSQEGLYSYNEQFF.

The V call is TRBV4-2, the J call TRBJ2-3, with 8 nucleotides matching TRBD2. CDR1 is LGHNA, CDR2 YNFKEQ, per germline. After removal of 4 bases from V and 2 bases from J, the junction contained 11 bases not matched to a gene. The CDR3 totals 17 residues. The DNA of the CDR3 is TGTGCCAGCAGCCTTCCGGGGGGGCCTAAAACCACAGATACGCAGTATTTT. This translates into CASSLPGGPKTTDTQYF.

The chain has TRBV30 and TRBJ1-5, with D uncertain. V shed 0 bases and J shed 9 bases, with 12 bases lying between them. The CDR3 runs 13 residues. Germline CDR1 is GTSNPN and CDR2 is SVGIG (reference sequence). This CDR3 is CAWSVQVLGPQHF. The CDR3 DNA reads TGTGCCTGGAGTGTACAAGTGCTAGGGCCCCAGCATTTT. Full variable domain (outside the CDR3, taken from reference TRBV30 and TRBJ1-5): SQTIHQWPATLVQPVGSPLSLECTVEGTSNPNLYWYRQAAGRGLQLLFYSVGIGQISSEVPQNLSASRPQDRQFILSSKKLLLSDSGFYLCAWSVQVLGPQHFGDGTRLSIL.

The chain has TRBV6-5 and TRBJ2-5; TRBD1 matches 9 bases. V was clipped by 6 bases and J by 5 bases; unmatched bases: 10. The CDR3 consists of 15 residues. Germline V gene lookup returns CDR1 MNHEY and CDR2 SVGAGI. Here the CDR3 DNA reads TGTGCCAGCAGCAGAATGACAGGGGGGACGGAGACCCAGTACTTC. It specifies CASSRMTGGTETQYF.

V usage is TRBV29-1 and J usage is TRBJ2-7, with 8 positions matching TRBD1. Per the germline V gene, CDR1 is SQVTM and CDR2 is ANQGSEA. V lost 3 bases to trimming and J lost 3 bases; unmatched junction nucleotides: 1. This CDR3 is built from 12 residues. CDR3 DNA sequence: TGCAGCGTTGACACAGGGGGCTACGAGCAGTACTTC. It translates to CSVDTGGYEQYF.

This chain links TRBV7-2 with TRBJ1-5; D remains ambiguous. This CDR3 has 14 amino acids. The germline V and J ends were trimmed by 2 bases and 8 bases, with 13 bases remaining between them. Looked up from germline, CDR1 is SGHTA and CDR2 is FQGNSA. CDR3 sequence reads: CASSLFRGIKPQHF. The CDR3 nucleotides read TGTGCCAGCAGCTTATTTCGGGGTATCAAGCCCCAGCATTTT.

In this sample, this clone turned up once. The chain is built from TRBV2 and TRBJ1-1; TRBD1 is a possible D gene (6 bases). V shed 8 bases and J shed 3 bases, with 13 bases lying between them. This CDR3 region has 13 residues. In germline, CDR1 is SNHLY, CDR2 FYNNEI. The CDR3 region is CASVGTKDTEAFF. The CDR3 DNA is TGTGCCAGCGTCGGGACAAAGGACACTGAAGCTTTCTTT.

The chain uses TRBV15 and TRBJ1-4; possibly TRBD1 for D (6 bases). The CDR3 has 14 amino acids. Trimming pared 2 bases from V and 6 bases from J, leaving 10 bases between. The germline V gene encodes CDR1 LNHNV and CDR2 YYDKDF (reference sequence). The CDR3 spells CATSRNQGYEKLFF. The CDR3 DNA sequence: TGTGCCACCAGCAGAAACCAGGGGTATGAAAAACTGTTTTTT.

CDR3: CASSPGLAGGPLFF. The CDR3 DNA sequence: TGCGCCAGCAGTCCCGGACTAGCGGGGGGGCCTCTGTTCTTC. The chain employs TRBV10-2 and TRBJ2-1, with 15 bases aligning to TRBD2. The V gene end was trimmed by 5 bases and the J gene end by 15 bases; junction bases not matched to a gene: 8. In germline, CDR1 is WSHSY, CDR2 SAAADI. The CDR3 is 14 residues long.

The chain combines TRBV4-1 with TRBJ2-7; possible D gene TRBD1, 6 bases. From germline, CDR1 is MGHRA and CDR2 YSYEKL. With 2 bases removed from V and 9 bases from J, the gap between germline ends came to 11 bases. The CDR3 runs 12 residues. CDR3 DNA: TGCGCCAGCAGCCAACCCACAGGGTGGCAGTACGTC. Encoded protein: CASSQPTGWQYV.